Following are 30 T cell receptor beta chains from one sample sequenced in a study of pediatric ulcerative colitis. The protocol was immunoSEQ multiplex PCR, while the TCRdb copy is restricted to in-frame clones and leaves out a portion. The sample holds 37,000 or so clones, less than 90% seen once. Sequencing input: blood. These receptors originate from a girl aged 10-17 years with moderate ulcerative colitis.

This CDR3 is CASSRGPPNEQFF. The CDR3, as DNA: TGTGCCAGCAGCAGGGGGCCGCCAAATGAGCAGTTCTTC. The chain couples TRBV6-5 to TRBJ2-1; TRBD1 matches 8 bases. This CDR3 spans 13 amino acids. After removal of 6 bases from V and 7 bases from J, the junction contained 5 bases not matched to a gene. Germline V gene sequence: CDR1 MNHEY, CDR2 SVGAGI.

This sequence joins TRBV7-2 and TRBJ2-1; maybe TRBD2 (5 bases). From germline, CDR1 is SGHTA and CDR2 FQGNSA. The V end lost 3 bases, the J end lost 4 bases, and 7 bases lay between the germline ends. The CDR3 totals 13 residues. The DNA for the CDR3 is TGTGCCAGCAGCTTTGCGGGTTACAATGAGCAGTTCTTC. It encodes CASSFAGYNEQFF.

This clone was detected a few times. The chain recombines TRBV6-1 with TRBJ1-5; D is possibly TRBD1 (5 bases). With 10 bases removed from V and 0 bases from J, the gap between germline ends came to 13 bases. The CDR3 length is 14 residues. Germline V gene lookup returns CDR1 MNHNS and CDR2 SASEGT. The CDR3 nucleotides are TGTGCCACAAGACAAGGGGATAGCAATCAGCCCCAGCATTTT. Its protein is CATRQGDSNQPQHF.

The chain employs TRBV6-6 and TRBJ2-7, with D perhaps matching TRBD1 or TRBD2 (5 bases each). Trimming cost V 2 bases and J 2 bases, with 10 bases left between them. This CDR3 is built from 14 residues. Germline CDR1 and CDR2: MNHNY and SVGAGI (reference sequence). The CDR3 region has the DNA TGTGCCAGCAGTTACGGCAGGGACCCCTACGAGCAGTACTTC. Translation gives CASSYGRDPYEQYF.

The V call is TRBV7-2, the J call TRBJ2-7; the D gene is possibly TRBD2 (5 bases). This CDR3 has 13 residues. V was clipped by 5 bases and J by 2 bases, with 10 bases between them. CDR1 SGHTA and CDR2 FQGNSA come from the germline V gene. The CDR3 loop reads CASSRSGTYEQYF. The CDR3 region has the DNA TGTGCCAGCAGCAGATCCGGGACCTACGAGCAGTACTTC.

The CDR3 is CASSFRRTGPGYTF. The DNA for the CDR3 is TGTGCCAGCAGTTTCCGACGGACTGGACCTGGCTACACCTTC. The chain is built from TRBV27 and TRBJ1-2; the D is unclear. The CDR3 runs to 14 residues. Germline V CDR1 and CDR2: MNHEY, SMNVEV (reference sequence). Trimming took off 3 bases at V and 7 bases at J, with 15 bases between the two ends.

The V gene is TRBV6-5, the J gene TRBJ1-2; D ambiguous. CDR1 MNHEY and CDR2 SVGAGI come from the germline V gene. Trimming took off 0 bases at V and 11 bases at J, with 7 bases between the two ends. This CDR3 is built from 11 residues. The DNA for the CDR3 is TGTGCCAGCAGTTACTCGAGGGAGTACACCTTC. Its translation is CASSYSREYTF.

V is TRBV9 and J is TRBJ2-7; 7 bases are shared with TRBD1. This CDR3 has 12 amino acids. V lost 2 bases and J lost 7; bases outside the gene matches: 3. In germline, CDR1 is SGDLS, CDR2 YYNGEE. In nucleotides, the CDR3 is TGTGCCAGCAGCGTCACAGGGGATGAGCAGTACTTC. It yields the protein CASSVTGDEQYF. The full variable domain, rest sourced from reference TRBV9 and TRBJ2-7, is DSGVTQTPKHLITATGQRVTLRCSPRSGDLSVYWYQQSLDQGLQFLIQYYNGEERAKGNILERFSAQQFPDLHSELNLSSLELGDSALYFCASSVTGDEQYFGPGTRLTVT.

The V call is TRBV7-2, the J call TRBJ2-2; tentatively, D is TRBD1 or TRBD2 (6 bases each). Looked up from germline, CDR1 is SGHTA and CDR2 is FQGNSA. The V end lost 3 bases, the J end lost 7 bases, and 18 bases lay between the germline ends. The CDR3 has 16 amino acids. The CDR3 reads CASSFRGGQNVGELFF. The DNA for the CDR3 is TGTGCCAGCAGCTTCCGGGGAGGACAGAACGTCGGGGAGCTGTTTTTT.

V and J are TRBV6-6 and TRBJ1-1; D is unclear. The CDR3 loop spans 12 amino acids. Trimming removed 5 bases at V and 4 bases at J, with 8 bases between. CDR1 and CDR2 from the germline V gene are MNHNY and SVGAGI (reference sequence). CDR3 protein: CASSNTLTEAFF. The CDR3 DNA follows: TGTGCCAGCAGTAACACCCTCACTGAAGCTTTCTTT.

V is TRBV5-4 and J is TRBJ2-1; D is perhaps TRBD2 (6 bases). Germline CDR1 SGHNT, CDR2 YYREEE (reference sequence). This CDR3 is 14 amino acids long. The V end lost 4 bases, the J end lost 5 bases, and 13 bases lay between the germline ends. CDR3 sequence reads: CASSPEGTDNEQFF. In nucleotides, the CDR3 is TGTGCCAGCAGCCCGGAGGGGACGGACAATGAGCAGTTCTTC. The whole variable domain, remainder taken from reference TRBV5-4 and TRBJ2-1, is ETGVTQSPTHLIKTRGQQVTLRCSSQSGHNTVSWYQQALGQGPQFIFQYYREEENGRGNFPPRFSGLQFPNYSSELNVNALELDDSALYLCASSPEGTDNEQFFGPGTRLTVL.

In its sample, this clone was seen once. The chain employs TRBV7-2 and TRBJ2-7; 7 nucleotides match TRBD1. The ends lost 2 bases at V and 1 base at J; junction bases unmatched: 14. Per germline, CDR1 SGHTA and CDR2 FQGNSA. The CDR3 spans 18 residues. The CDR3 loop reads CASSLFTTLRTGSYEQYF. The DNA of the CDR3 is TGTGCCAGCAGCTTATTCACTACGCTCCGGACAGGTTCCTACGAGCAGTACTTC.

This chain joins TRBV7-2 and TRBJ2-2; D may be TRBD1 (7 bases). CDR3 length: 14 amino acids. CDR1 and CDR2 (germline): SGHTA, FQGNSA. Trimming took 7 bases from V and 6 from J, leaving 15 bases between them. The CDR3 sequence: CASTYSRGAGELFF. DNA for the CDR3: TGTGCCAGCACCTATTCCAGGGGGGCCGGGGAGCTGTTTTTT.

The genes are TRBV7-9 and TRBJ1-6, with 9 positions matching TRBD1. There are 15 residues in the CDR3. V lost 1 base, J lost 7 bases, and 2 bases stayed unmatched. From germline, CDR1 is SEHNR and CDR2 FQNEAQ (reference sequence). The CDR3 here is CASSLGQGENSPLHF. In DNA, the CDR3 is TGTGCCAGCAGCTTAGGACAGGGGGAAAATTCACCCCTCCACTTT.

V gene TRBV30 combines with J gene TRBJ2-7; TRBD2 matches 8 bases. The CDR3 runs 13 residues. The J segment lost 1 base and the V segment lost 3 bases, leaving 2 bases of the junction unmatched. Germline CDR1 GTSNPN, CDR2 SVGIG (reference sequence). CDR3 in amino acids: CAWSPGGSYEQYF. The DNA for the CDR3 is TGTGCCTGGAGCCCGGGAGGGTCCTACGAGCAGTACTTC. Drawing the rest from reference TRBV30 and TRBJ2-7, the complete variable domain is SQTIHQWPATLVQPVGSPLSLECTVEGTSNPNLYWYRQAAGRGLQLLFYSVGIGQISSEVPQNLSASRPQDRQFILSSKKLLLSDSGFYLCAWSPGGSYEQYFGPGTRLTVT.

The chain uses TRBV5-1 and TRBJ1-1, with D unresolved. Per the germline V gene, CDR1 is SGHRS and CDR2 is YFSETQ. CDR3 length: 15 amino acids. The ends were cut back, 0 bases at V and 1 base at J, with 10 bases in the middle. CDR3: CASSLASGQNTEAFF. The CDR3 nucleotides are TGCGCCAGCAGCTTGGCTTCTGGTCAGAACACTGAAGCTTTCTTT.

About this clone: The junction shows a germline mismatch at one end, possibly a read error. The V gene is TRBV7-9, the J gene TRBJ2-7; D perhaps matches TRBD2 (5 bases). The CDR3 runs 13 residues. CDR1 and CDR2 from the germline V gene are SEHNR and FQNEAQ (reference sequence). The CDR3 protein is CASSSTNSNEQYF. The CDR3 coding sequence is TGTGCCAGCAGCTCGACTAACTCCAACGAGCAGTACTTC.

J is TRBJ1-5 and V is TRBV19, with D hard to call. V lost 5 bases and J lost 5, with 16 bases in between. The CDR3 contains 15 residues. Germline assignment: CDR1 LNHDA and CDR2 SQIVND (reference sequence). The chain's CDR3 is CASSSPRTAHQPQHF. CDR3 bases: TGTGCCAGTAGTTCCCCCAGGACCGCCCATCAGCCCCAGCATTTT.

By its share, this clone is medium-sized. The chain is built from TRBV27 and TRBJ2-3; a weak D match, TRBD1 (6 bases). V was trimmed by 5 bases and J by 4 bases, leaving 16 bases between them. CDR3 length: 15 amino acids. Per the germline V gene, CDR1 is MNHEY and CDR2 is SMNVEV (reference sequence). In DNA, the CDR3 is TGTGCCAGCAGTCCGACAGGTTATGCCTCAGATACGCAGTATTTT. This gives the protein CASSPTGYASDTQYF.

The V gene is TRBV11-2, the J gene TRBJ1-2, with D tentatively TRBD1 (5 bases). Trimming removed 0 bases at V and 4 bases at J, with 12 bases between. The CDR3 covers 15 residues. The germline V gene encodes CDR1 SGHAT and CDR2 FQNNGV. The CDR3 reads CASSLDFDGGYGYTF. The DNA for the CDR3 is TGTGCCAGCAGCTTAGATTTCGACGGGGGCTATGGCTACACCTTC.

The rearrangement links TRBV5-1 to TRBJ2-1, with 13 bases that match TRBD2. V trimming: 2 bases; J trimming: 8 bases; junction bases outside the gene matches: 7. Germline CDR1 is SGHRS and CDR2 is YFSETQ. CDR3 length: 16 amino acids. CDR3 DNA: TGCGCCAGCAGCTTAAACGGGGGACTAGCGGGACATGAGCAGTTCTTC. Its protein product is CASSLNGGLAGHEQFF.

The chain recombines TRBV7-2 with TRBJ2-2; TRBD1 matches 9 bases. V shed 6 bases, J shed 6 bases, and the junction held 14 bases outside the gene matches. Germline CDR1 and CDR2: SGHTA and FQGNSA. The CDR3 consists of 17 residues. DNA for the CDR3: TGTGCCAGCAGTATACAAGCCGGGACAGGGCACGCCGGGGAGCTGTTTTTT. Protein: CASSIQAGTGHAGELFF.

This chain connects TRBV28 to TRBJ2-1; D is ambiguous. The CDR3 runs to 12 residues. V was trimmed by 5 bases and J by 8 bases, leaving 10 bases between them. Germline V CDR1 and CDR2: MDHEN, SYDVKM. The CDR3, as DNA: TGTGCCAGCAGTACGGTCGGTGATGAGCAGTTCTTC. This sequence encodes CASSTVGDEQFF.

The chain recombines TRBV6-5 with TRBJ1-2, with D perhaps TRBD1 (6 bases). V dropped 10 bases and J dropped 8 bases, with 17 bases sitting between them. Germline assignment: CDR1 MNHEY and CDR2 SVGAGI. CDR3 length: 12 amino acids. CDR3 coding DNA: TGTGCCACTCAGGGGCCGGAACGGGGCTACACCTTC. Its protein is CATQGPERGYTF.

This chain links TRBV7-6 with TRBJ1-3; no clear D gene. There are 16 residues in the CDR3. Trimming stripped 5 bases from V and 1 base from J, with 15 bases between. Germline V gene sequence: CDR1 SGHVS, CDR2 FNYEAQ. CDR3 nucleotides: TGTGCCAGCAGCCTTGCCCGAACGGGGTCTGGAAACACCATATATTTT. Translation: CASSLARTGSGNTIYF. The variable domain in full, with the rest retrieved from reference TRBV7-6 and TRBJ1-3, is GAGVSQSPRYKVTKRGQDVALRCDPISGHVSLYWYRQALGQGPEFLTYFNYEAQQDKSGLPNDRFSAERPEGSISTLTIQRTEQRDSAMYRCASSLARTGSGNTIYFGEGSWLTVV.

V gene TRBV5-5 combines with J gene TRBJ1-1; no clear D gene. The CDR3 length is 14 residues. Germline V CDR1 and CDR2: SGHKS, YYEKEE (reference sequence). V lost 1 base and J lost 2, with 9 bases in between. CDR3 amino acids: CASSLSRTNTEAFF. The DNA of the CDR3 is TGTGCCAGCAGCTTGAGTCGCACCAACACTGAAGCTTTCTTT. Filled out from reference TRBV5-5 and TRBJ1-1, the complete variable domain reads DAGVTQSPTHLIKTRGQQVTLRCSPISGHKSVSWYQQVLGQGPQFIFQYYEKEERGRGNFPDRFSARQFPNYSSELNVNALLLGDSALYLCASSLSRTNTEAFFGQGTRLTVV.

This clone has just a few counts. This chain uses TRBV9 with TRBJ1-1; possible D gene TRBD1, 5 bases. Looked up from germline, CDR1 is SGDLS and CDR2 is YYNGEE. The CDR3 has 13 residues. With 5 bases removed from V and 3 bases from J, the gap between germline ends came to 11 bases. For the CDR3, the DNA is TGTGCCAGCAGTGACGGGGCGGACACTGAAGCTTTCTTT. It encodes CASSDGADTEAFF. The entire variable domain, with the rest obtained from reference TRBV9 and TRBJ1-1, is as follows: DSGVTQTPKHLITATGQRVTLRCSPRSGDLSVYWYQQSLDQGLQFLIQYYNGEERAKGNILERFSAQQFPDLHSELNLSSLELGDSALYFCASSDGADTEAFFGQGTRLTVV.

The V call is TRBV4-1, the J call TRBJ1-4; D is unclear. V was clipped by 0 bases and J by 6 bases, with 8 bases between them. This CDR3 contains 14 residues. The V gene's germline CDR1 is MGHRA and CDR2 YSYEKL. The CDR3, as DNA: TGCGCCAGCAGCCAAGAGTCGGGGTATGAAAAACTGTTTTTT. Amino acid sequence: CASSQESGYEKLFF.

The gene calls are TRBV4-2 and TRBJ2-3; TRBD2 matches at 7 bases. Losses at the gene ends were 4 bases for V and 0 bases for J; bases not matched to a gene: 7. CDR1 is LGHNA and CDR2 is YNFKEQ in the germline V gene. This CDR3 contains 16 residues. CDR3 in DNA: TGTGCCAGCAGCCCTAATAGCGGGCTTAGCACAGATACGCAGTATTTT. Translation: CASSPNSGLSTDTQYF.

The V call is TRBV2, the J call TRBJ1-4, with TRBD1 identical over 8 bases. Trimming removed 9 bases from V and 0 bases from J; junction bases left unmatched: 12. Germline V gene lookup returns CDR1 SNHLY and CDR2 FYNNEI. CDR3 size: 17 residues. In DNA, the CDR3 is TGTGCCAGGGGGGATCTTGACAGGGGTTCAACTAATGAAAAACTGTTTTTT. Translated: CARGDLDRGSTNEKLFF. Variable domain in full (rest from reference TRBV2 and TRBJ1-4): EPEVTQTPSHQVTQMGQEVILRCVPISNHLYFYWYRQILGQKVEFLVSFYNNEISEKSEIFDDQFSVERPDGSNFTLKIRSTKLEDSAMYFCARGDLDRGSTNEKLFFGSGTQLSVL.